This TCR beta chain was profiled in a study of a mutant IDH1 vaccine in newly diagnosed glioma. V dropped 0 bases and J dropped 0 bases, with 9 bases sitting between them. Germline V gives CDR1 SGDLS, CDR2 YYNGEE. CDR3 length: 15 residues. Profiled with immunoSEQ multiplex PCR; TCRdb holds only in-frame clones, not every one. The sample consists of some 68,000 clones, 60% to 85% of them appearing once. Indicated time point: baseline, week 1 (first vaccination visit). Specified treatment: pre-vaccination baseline after standard-of-care therapy. The chain joins TRBV9 to TRBJ2-5, with D possibly matching TRBD2 (6 bases). Sequenced here: PBMCs, sampled from a glioma patient treated with radiotherapy, temozolomide or both. The clonotype was recovered from a man aged 45-65 years with glioma. The CDR3 region has the DNA TGTGCCAGCAGCGTAGTCAGCGGGTACCAAGAGACCCAGTACTTC. Translation gives CASSVVSGYQETQYF.